This paragraph reports one T cell receptor (beta chain). This entry belongs to a study of OX40 agonist ivuxolimab in advanced cancers. Overall study context: The group had a mean age of around 60 years, ranged from about 23 to 79, and was around 82% male. Treatment received earlier with anti-PD-1, anti-PD-L1 or anti-CTLA-4 agents was allowed, and 40% had some.

Blood sampling took place at baseline, cycle 4 day 1, and cycle 7 day 1. Libraries were prepared by immunoSEQ multiplex PCR; TCRdb keeps only in-frame clonotypes and omits some of them. The data show 77,000 or so clones, with around nine tenths seen just once and roughly 0.68% held by the top ten. The V end was cut by 6 bases, the J end by 2 bases, with 7 bases between. The CDR3 runs to 12 residues. Germline CDR1 ENHRY, CDR2 SYGVKD. This sequence originates from an adult with an advanced solid tumor such as melanoma, head and neck, liver or kidney cancer. Sequenced material: CD4+ or CD8+ T cells sorted from blood, taken in a trial of the OX40 agonist ivuxolimab. This chain connects TRBV10-3 to TRBJ1-1; no definite D call. CDR3 in amino acids: CAIRQSNTEAFF. CDR3 DNA: TGTGCCATCAGACAGTCTAACACTGAAGCTTTCTTT.